The 24 T cell receptor beta chains in this list originate from one sample, sequenced in a study of cytotoxic CD8 clonotypes in ibrutinib-treated CLL. Method: immunoSEQ multiplex PCR; TCRdb's copy keeps in-frame clones and lacks some. The data show around 140,000 clones, 76% seen once. The sample was PBMCs, taken after 24 months of ibrutinib treatment. The receptors originated from a human donor with chronic lymphocytic leukemia.

On this clone itself: The same CDR3 is also encoded by other DNA sequences in this sample. The chain carries TRBV9 and TRBJ2-2; a weak D match, TRBD1 (6 bases). The CDR3 is 15 amino acids. Germline V gene data show CDR1 as SGDLS and CDR2 as YYNGEE. The germline V and J ends were trimmed by 4 bases and 2 bases, with 12 bases remaining between them. Written as DNA, the CDR3 is TGTGCCAGCAGCCCGGGACACACCAACACCGGGGAGCTGTTTTTT. Protein: CASSPGHTNTGELFF.

V is TRBV9 and J is TRBJ2-2, with 8 bases matching TRBD2. Germline values: CDR1 SGDLS, CDR2 YYNGEE. Trimming removed 0 bases from V and 3 bases from J; junction bases left unmatched: 1. This CDR3 has 15 residues. The CDR3 DNA sequence: TGTGCCAGCAGCGTAGATAGCGGGGACACCGGGGAGCTGTTTTTT. As protein: CASSVDSGDTGELFF.

The chain employs TRBV11-2 and TRBJ1-2, with D unresolved. Trimming shortened V by 7 bases and J by 4 bases, and 13 bases separated the two germline ends. Germline V gene data show CDR1 as SGHAT and CDR2 as FQNNGV. The CDR3 covers 13 residues. The DNA for the CDR3 is TGTGCCAGCACCGTGGAGGGAGCCTATGGCTACACCTTC. It is translated as CASTVEGAYGYTF. Looking up the rest from reference TRBV11-2 and TRBJ1-2 gives the full variable domain: EAGVAQSPRYKIIEKRQSVAFWCNPISGHATLYWYQQILGQGPKLLIQFQNNGVVDDSQLPKDRFSAERLKGVDSTLKIQPAKLEDSAVYLCASTVEGAYGYTFGSGTRLTVV.

The J gene is TRBJ1-5, the V gene TRBV6-5, with D perhaps matching TRBD1 (5 bases). CDR3 length: 13 amino acids. Germline V CDR1 and CDR2: MNHEY, SVGAGI. Trimming left V 6 bases short and J 4 bases short, with 10 bases between. The CDR3 sequence: CASSGTRNQPQHF. In DNA form, the CDR3 reads TGTGCCAGCAGCGGGACGAGGAATCAGCCCCAGCATTTT.

The genes are TRBV14 and TRBJ2-1; 14 nucleotides line up with TRBD2. The CDR3 has 14 residues. V was clipped by 4 bases and J by 10 bases; unmatched bases: 3. Germline lookup yields CDR1 SGHDN and CDR2 FVKESK. The CDR3 protein is CASSPGLAGVEQFF. The CDR3 DNA follows: TGTGCCAGCAGCCCGGGACTAGCGGGAGTGGAGCAGTTCTTC.

On this clone itself: One junction end disagrees with the germline gene, perhaps due to a read error. The chain has TRBV7-3 and TRBJ2-7; tentative D call: TRBD1 (6 bases). Germline CDR1 reads SGHTA; CDR2 reads FQGTGA. The CDR3 spans 16 residues. CDR3 sequence (DNA): TGTGCCAGCAGCCTAACCCAGGGGAATGCCCCCTACGAGCAGTACTTC. Its translation: CASSLTQGNAPYEQYF.

The chain has TRBV6-6 and TRBJ1-5; D unresolved. CDR1 MNHNY and CDR2 SVGAGI come from the germline V gene (reference sequence). Between the trimmed V and J ends, which lost 4 bases and 6 bases, there was a span of 10 bases. The length of the CDR3 is 13 residues. The CDR3 DNA is TGTGCCAGCAGTTCCACTCGACGTCAGCCCCAGCATTTT. It encodes CASSSTRRQPQHF.

The chain recombines TRBV7-2 with TRBJ1-2, with TRBD1 matching 12 bases. From germline, CDR1 is SGHTA and CDR2 FQGNSA. J was trimmed by 4 bases and V by 5 bases; bases with no gene match: 5. The CDR3 sequence is 15 residues long. As DNA, the CDR3 is TGTGCCAGCAGCAATAAGGGACAGGGGGCCTATGGCTACACCTTC. Its translation: CASSNKGQGAYGYTF.

The V and J genes are TRBV19 and TRBJ1-2; tentatively, D is TRBD1 (5 bases). The germline CDR1 and CDR2 sequences are LNHDA and SQIVND (reference sequence). V was trimmed by 9 bases and J by 6 bases, leaving 14 bases between them. The CDR3 runs to 12 residues. The CDR3, as DNA: TGTGCCAGCGCCGGGGGGGAACATGGCTACACCTTC. As protein: CASAGGEHGYTF.

This chain uses TRBV7-2 with TRBJ2-4, with 7 bases aligning to TRBD2. The CDR3 has 14 residues. Germline CDR1 and CDR2: SGHTA and FQGNSA. The V gene end was trimmed by 5 bases and the J gene end by 6 bases; junction bases not matched to a gene: 7. This chain's CDR3 is CASSRWSSGNIQYF. The DNA of the CDR3 is TGTGCCAGCAGCCGGTGGTCTAGCGGAAACATTCAGTACTTC.

This clone appeared many times. This sequence joins TRBV28 and TRBJ1-3; D remains unclear. Trimming cost V 2 bases and J 4 bases, with 9 bases left between them. The CDR3 sequence is 14 residues long. CDR1 and CDR2 (germline): MDHEN, SYDVKM. The CDR3 reads CASSLPQPGNTIYF. CDR3 in DNA: TGTGCCAGCAGTTTACCGCAACCCGGAAACACCATATATTTT.

The chain joins TRBV20-1 to TRBJ2-1; 7 bases line up with TRBD2. The germline gives CDR1 DFQATT, CDR2 SNEGSKA (reference sequence). V dropped 7 bases and J dropped 15; count of bases not matched to a gene: 12. The CDR3 length is 11 residues. The CDR3: CSGGRTGRWFF. The CDR3 DNA reads TGCAGTGGGGGACGGACCGGGAGGTGGTTCTTC.

This chain joins TRBV28 and TRBJ2-4; the D gene is possibly TRBD2 (5 bases). CDR3 length: 18 amino acids. The V and J ends lost 6 bases and 0 bases respectively, with 21 bases between them. CDR1 is MDHEN, CDR2 SYDVKM, per germline. CDR3 protein: CASSPPASRLVAKNIQYF. For the CDR3, the DNA is TGTGCCAGCAGCCCCCCGGCTAGCCGGCTAGTAGCCAAAAACATTCAGTACTTC.

This chain links TRBV9 with TRBJ1-4; tentatively, D is TRBD1 (5 bases). The CDR3 consists of 15 residues. The V gene's germline CDR1 is SGDLS and CDR2 YYNGEE. V was cut by 0 bases and J by 8 bases, with 14 bases left in between. As DNA, the CDR3 is TGTGCCAGCAGCGTAGCTCCCGGGGGGGAAGAAAAACTGTTTTTT. It specifies CASSVAPGGEEKLFF.

The V gene is TRBV9, the J gene TRBJ2-3, with D possibly being TRBD1 or TRBD2 (6 bases each). Germline V gene data show CDR1 as SGDLS and CDR2 as YYNGEE. This CDR3 is 15 amino acids long. V shed 0 bases and J shed 6 bases, with 14 bases lying between them. The CDR3 nucleotides are TGTGCCAGCAGCGTAGTGTCGGGGGCCGGGGATACGCAGTATTTT. As protein: CASSVVSGAGDTQYF.

A few counts support this clone. The CDR3 DNA follows: TGTGCCAGCAGTTTAAAGGCAGGTCGGGCTTTCTTT. Protein: CASSLKAGRAFF. V is TRBV28 and J is TRBJ1-1; D remains unclear. Germline CDR1 reads MDHEN; CDR2 reads SYDVKM. The germline V and J ends were trimmed by 2 bases and 11 bases, with 12 bases remaining between them. CDR3 length: 12 residues. The variable domain in full, completed from reference TRBV28 and TRBJ1-1, reads DVKVTQSSRYLVKRTGEKVFLECVQDMDHENMFWYRQDPGLGLRLIYFSYDVKMKEKGDIPEGYSVSREKKERFSLILESASTNQTSMYLCASSLKAGRAFFGQGTRLTVV.

This clone showed up just once. The V call is TRBV6-5, the J call TRBJ2-7; TRBD1 matches 8 bases. The germline gives CDR1 MNHEY, CDR2 SVGAGI. There are 16 residues in the CDR3. V trimming: 1 base; J trimming: 4 bases; junction bases outside the gene matches: 9. CDR3: CASSYLGTGGWYEQYF. The CDR3 DNA reads as TGTGCCAGCAGTTACTTGGGAACAGGGGGTTGGTACGAGCAGTACTTC.

The chain is built from TRBV28 and TRBJ2-2, with D hard to call. Germline V gives CDR1 MDHEN, CDR2 SYDVKM. This CDR3 is built from 14 residues. Trimming removed 3 bases from V and 0 bases from J, with 5 bases in between. The CDR3 nucleotides are TGTGCCAGCAGTTTTTGGTCGAACACCGGGGAGCTGTTTTTT. Its translation: CASSFWSNTGELFF.

The chain employs TRBV6-5 and TRBJ2-3; no reliable D call. CDR1 and CDR2 from the germline V gene are MNHEY and SVGAGI. This CDR3 contains 11 residues. Trimming took 6 bases from V and 6 from J, leaving 7 bases between them. The CDR3 bases are TGTGCCAGCAGCCTCCGGGATACGCAGTATTTT. It encodes CASSLRDTQYF.

The genes are TRBV7-2 and TRBJ1-1; D is unresolved. V lost 7 bases and J lost 1, with 13 bases in between. Per germline, CDR1 SGHTA and CDR2 FQGNSA. The CDR3 has 14 amino acids. The CDR3 sequence is CASIRGVGNTEAFF. Written as DNA, the CDR3 is TGTGCCAGCATACGGGGAGTCGGGAACACTGAAGCTTTCTTT.

This chain links TRBV6-4 with TRBJ2-7; 9 nucleotides line up with TRBD2. This CDR3 region has 13 residues. The germline V gene encodes CDR1 MRHNA and CDR2 SNTAGT. The trim removed 9 bases at V and 2 bases at J, leaving 5 bases unmatched. In nucleotides, the CDR3 is TGTGCCAGAATAGCGGGGGCCACCTACGAGCAGTACTTC. It yields the protein CARIAGATYEQYF.

The rearrangement links TRBV9 to TRBJ2-3; TRBD2 matches 13 bases. The J segment lost 6 bases and the V segment lost 3 bases, leaving 10 bases of the junction unmatched. The CDR3 loop spans 17 amino acids. Germline V lookup: CDR1 SGDLS, CDR2 YYNGEE. This CDR3 reads CASSGGLAGPERDTQYF. The DNA for the CDR3 is TGTGCCAGCAGCGGGGGACTAGCGGGACCCGAGAGGGATACGCAGTATTTT.

The chain links TRBV2 to TRBJ2-7; TRBD1 matches 7 bases. The CDR3 spans 14 residues. In germline, CDR1 is SNHLY, CDR2 FYNNEI. The V segment lost 6 bases and the J segment 2 bases; nucleotides outside the gene matches: 7. CDR3 sequence reads: CASRVGTATYEQYF. The CDR3 coding sequence is TGTGCCAGCAGGGTCGGGACAGCAACCTACGAGCAGTACTTC.

This sequence joins TRBV7-9 and TRBJ2-5; no clear D gene. The J call may be in error: the DNA end matches TRBJ2-7 better. The CDR3 runs 14 residues. The germline CDR1 and CDR2 sequences are SEHNR and FQNEAQ (reference sequence). The CDR3 region has the DNA TGTGCCAGCAGCTTAGAGGTTCGTAACTACGAGCAGTACTTC. It codes for CASSLEVRNYEQYF.